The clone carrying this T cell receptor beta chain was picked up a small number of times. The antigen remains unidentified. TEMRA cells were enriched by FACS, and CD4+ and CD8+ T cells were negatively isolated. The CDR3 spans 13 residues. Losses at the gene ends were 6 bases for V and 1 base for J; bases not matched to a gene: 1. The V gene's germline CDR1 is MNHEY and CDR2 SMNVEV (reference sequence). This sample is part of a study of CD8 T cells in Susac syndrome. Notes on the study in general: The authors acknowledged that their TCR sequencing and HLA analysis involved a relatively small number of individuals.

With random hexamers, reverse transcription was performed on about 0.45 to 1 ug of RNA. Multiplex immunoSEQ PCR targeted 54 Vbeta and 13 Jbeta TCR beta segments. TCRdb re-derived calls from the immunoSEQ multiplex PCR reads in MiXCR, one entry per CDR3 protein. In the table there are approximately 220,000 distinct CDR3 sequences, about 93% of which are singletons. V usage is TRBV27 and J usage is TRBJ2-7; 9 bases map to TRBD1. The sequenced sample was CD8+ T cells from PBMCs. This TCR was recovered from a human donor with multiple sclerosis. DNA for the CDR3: TGTGCCAGCAGGGACAGGGGTTCCTACGAGCAGTACTTC. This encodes CASRDRGSYEQYF.